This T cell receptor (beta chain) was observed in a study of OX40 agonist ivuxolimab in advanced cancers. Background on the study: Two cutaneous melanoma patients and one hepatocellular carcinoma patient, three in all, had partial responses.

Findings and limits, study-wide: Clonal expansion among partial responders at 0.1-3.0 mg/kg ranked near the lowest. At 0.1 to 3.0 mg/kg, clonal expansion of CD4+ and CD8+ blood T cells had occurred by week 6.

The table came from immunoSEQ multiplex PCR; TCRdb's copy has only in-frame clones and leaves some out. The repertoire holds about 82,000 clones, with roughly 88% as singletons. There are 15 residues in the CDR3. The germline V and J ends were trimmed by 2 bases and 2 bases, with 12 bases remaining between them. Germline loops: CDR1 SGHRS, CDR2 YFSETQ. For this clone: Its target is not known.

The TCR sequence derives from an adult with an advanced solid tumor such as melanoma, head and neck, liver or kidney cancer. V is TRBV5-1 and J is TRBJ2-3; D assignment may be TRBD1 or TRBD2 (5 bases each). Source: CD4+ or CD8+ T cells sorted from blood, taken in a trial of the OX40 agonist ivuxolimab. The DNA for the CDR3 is TGCGCCAGCAGCTTTAGTGAGGGGCTCACAGATACGCAGTATTTT. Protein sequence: CASSFSEGLTDTQYF.